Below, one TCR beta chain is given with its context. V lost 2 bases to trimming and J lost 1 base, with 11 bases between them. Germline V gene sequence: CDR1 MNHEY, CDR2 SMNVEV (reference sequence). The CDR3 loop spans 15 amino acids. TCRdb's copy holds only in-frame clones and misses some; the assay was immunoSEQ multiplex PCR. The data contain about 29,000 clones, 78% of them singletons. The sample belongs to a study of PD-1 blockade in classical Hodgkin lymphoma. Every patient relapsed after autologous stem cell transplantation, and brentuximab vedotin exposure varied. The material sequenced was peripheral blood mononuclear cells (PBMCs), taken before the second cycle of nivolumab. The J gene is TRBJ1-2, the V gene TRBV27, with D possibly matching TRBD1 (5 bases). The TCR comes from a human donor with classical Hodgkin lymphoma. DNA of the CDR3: TGTGCCAGCAGTTTAGCAGGGACTAATAACTATGGCTACACCTTC. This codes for CASSLAGTNNYGYTF.